The text below deals with one TCR beta chain. Trimming shortened V by 3 bases and J by 4 bases, and 15 bases separated the two germline ends. This CDR3 is built from 15 residues. Germline V CDR1 and CDR2: SNHLY, FYNNEI. This specimen comes from a study of T cell responses to AZD1222 COVID-19 vaccine. Produced via immunoSEQ multiplex PCR; TCRdb's table is partial and in-frame only. Of about 140,000 clones in the sample, about 91% are singletons; the top ten hold 4.7%. This clonotype was obtained from an adult in good health. The sample in question was peripheral blood, obtained on day 0 of AZD1222 vaccination. The rearrangement links TRBV2 to TRBJ1-1; D may be TRBD1 (5 bases). The CDR3 reads CASSDPRVTGTEAFF. CDR3 bases: TGTGCCAGCAGTGACCCCAGGGTAACAGGCACTGAAGCTTTCTTT.